One and the same sample provided the 8 T cell receptor beta chains below, sequenced in a study of blood T cell repertoires in COVID-19. The table came from immunoSEQ multiplex PCR; TCRdb's copy has only in-frame clones and leaves some out. The sample comprises a few hundred thousand clones, 85% to 90% of which are singletons, and over 3% rests with the top ten. Sequenced sample: PBMCs or T cells enriched from blood (not recorded which). Receptors originate from a woman between 50 and 59 years old in a cohort exposed to, infected with or recovered from COVID-19 (not recorded which).

This clone was seen a few times. The chain links TRBV4-3 to TRBJ1-1, with unresolved D. The CDR3 extends over 14 amino acids. Trimming stripped 4 bases from V and 1 base from J, with 10 bases between. Germline V gives CDR1 LGHNA, CDR2 YSLEER. The CDR3 DNA reads as TGCGCCAGCAGCCGCACGACTGCGAACACTGAAGCTTTCTTT. The encoded protein is CASSRTTANTEAFF.

The chain combines TRBV7-2 with TRBJ1-5; D gene uncertain. CDR1 and CDR2 from the germline V gene are SGHTA and FQGNSA. The CDR3 runs 14 residues. Trimming pared 3 bases from V and 4 bases from J, leaving 10 bases between. The CDR3 coding sequence is TGTGCCAGCAGCTTGCAGTCATCGAATCAGCCCCAGCATTTT. It yields the protein CASSLQSSNQPQHF.

This clone occurred a few times. This chain joins TRBV3-1 (or the pseudogene TRBV3-2) and TRBJ1-1; D is unclear. The V end lost 4 bases, the J end lost 0 bases, and 6 bases lay between the germline ends. The CDR3 runs to 13 residues. Looked up from germline, CDR1 is LGHDT and CDR2 is YNNKEL (reference sequence). The CDR3 here is CASSPRLNTEAFF. CDR3 DNA sequence: TGTGCCAGCAGCCCTCGGTTGAACACTGAAGCTTTCTTT.

This chain connects TRBV7-6 to TRBJ1-3, with 8 bases fitting TRBD1. The CDR3 spans 15 residues. After removal of 3 bases from V and 4 bases from J, the junction contained 5 bases not matched to a gene. Per the germline V gene, CDR1 is SGHVS and CDR2 is FNYEAQ. In DNA, the CDR3 is TGTGCCAGCAGCTTGACAGGGGAGATAGGAAACACCATATATTTT. Translated: CASSLTGEIGNTIYF. Variable domain in full (rest from reference TRBV7-6 and TRBJ1-3): GAGVSQSPRYKVTKRGQDVALRCDPISGHVSLYWYRQALGQGPEFLTYFNYEAQQDKSGLPNDRFSAERPEGSISTLTIQRTEQRDSAMYRCASSLTGEIGNTIYFGEGSWLTVV.

This chain joins TRBV6-5 and TRBJ1-1, with unresolved D. This CDR3 has 12 amino acids. Looked up from germline, CDR1 is MNHEY and CDR2 is SVGAGI. Deletions cut 6 bases from V and 4 bases from J, with 9 bases between. CDR3 bases: TGTGCCAGCAGGTCTATGAGCACTGAAGCTTTCTTT. Amino acid sequence: CASRSMSTEAFF.

This chain connects TRBV4-1 to TRBJ1-5, with D perhaps TRBD1 (6 bases). V gave up 4 bases and J gave up 0 bases, with 28 bases separating them. The CDR3 covers 21 residues. Germline assignment: CDR1 MGHRA and CDR2 YSYEKL. CDR3 amino acids: CASSPRIGTLEVRNSNQPQHF. The CDR3 nucleotides are TGCGCCAGCAGCCCGCGAATCGGGACACTCGAGGTTCGTAATAGCAATCAGCCCCAGCATTTT.

The chain recombines TRBV6-1 with TRBJ2-2; D is undetermined. The CDR3 spans 14 residues. Trimming took 1 base from V and 6 from J, leaving 9 bases between them. CDR1 is MNHNS and CDR2 is SASEGT in the germline V gene. The CDR3 loop is CASSEVPSAGELFF. CDR3 bases: TGTGCCAGCAGTGAAGTCCCAAGCGCCGGGGAGCTGTTTTTT.

This clone showed up just once. This rearrangement joins TRBV24-1 to TRBJ1-2; tentatively, D is TRBD1 (5 bases). This CDR3 comprises 12 residues. V was shortened by 6 bases and J by 8 bases, with 12 bases between the two germline ends. The V gene's germline CDR1 is KGHDR and CDR2 SFDVKD. The CDR3 here is CATSIGVSGYTF. Here the CDR3 DNA reads TGTGCCACCAGTATAGGGGTTAGCGGCTACACCTTC.